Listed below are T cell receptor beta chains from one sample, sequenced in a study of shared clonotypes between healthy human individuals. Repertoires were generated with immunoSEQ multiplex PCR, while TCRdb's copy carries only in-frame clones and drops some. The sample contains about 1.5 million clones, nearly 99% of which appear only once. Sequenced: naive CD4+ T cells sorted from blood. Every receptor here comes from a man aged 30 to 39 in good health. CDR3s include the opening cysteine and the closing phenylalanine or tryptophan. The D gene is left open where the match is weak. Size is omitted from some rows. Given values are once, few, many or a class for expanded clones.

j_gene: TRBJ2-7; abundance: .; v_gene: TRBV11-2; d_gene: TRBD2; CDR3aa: CASSLRLAGVREQYF; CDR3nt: TGTGCCAGCAGCTTAAGACTAGCGGGAGTCCGCGAGCAGTACTTC
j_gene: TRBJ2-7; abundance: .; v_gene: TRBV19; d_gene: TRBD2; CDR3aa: CASSIVPGTSSYEQYF; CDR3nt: TGTGCCAGTAGTATAGTCCCAGGGACTAGCTCCTACGAGCAGTACTTC
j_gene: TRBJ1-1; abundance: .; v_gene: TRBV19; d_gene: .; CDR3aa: CASEASANTEAFF; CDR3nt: TGTGCCAGTGAAGCGTCTGCGAACACTGAAGCTTTCTTT
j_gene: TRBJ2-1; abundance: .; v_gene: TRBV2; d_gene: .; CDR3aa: CASRADRYNEQFF; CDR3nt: TGTGCCAGCAGAGCCGACAGGTACAATGAGCAGTTCTTC
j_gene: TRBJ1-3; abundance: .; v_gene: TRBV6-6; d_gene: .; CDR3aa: CASSPDFGNTIYF; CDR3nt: TGTGCCAGCAGTCCCGATTTTGGAAACACCATATATTTT
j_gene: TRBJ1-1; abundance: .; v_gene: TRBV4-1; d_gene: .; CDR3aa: CASSQEVPTTGTMNTEAFF; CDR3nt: TGCGCCAGCAGCCAGGAAGTGCCGACGACAGGAACAATGAACACTGAAGCTTTCTTT
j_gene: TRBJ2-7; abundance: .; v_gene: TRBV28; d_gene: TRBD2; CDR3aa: CASRGLAGDSYEQYF; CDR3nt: TGTGCCAGCAGGGGACTAGCGGGAGACTCCTACGAGCAGTACTTC
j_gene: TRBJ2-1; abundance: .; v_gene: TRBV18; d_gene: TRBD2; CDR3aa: CASSPEGSAGVSNEQFF; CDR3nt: TGTGCCAGCTCACCAGAAGGTTCAGCGGGAGTTTCCAATGAGCAGTTCTTC
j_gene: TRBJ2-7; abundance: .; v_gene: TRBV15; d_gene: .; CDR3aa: CATLLPSKVLHKLQSGYEQYF; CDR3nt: TGTGCCACCCTCCTCCCGTCTAAAGTTTTACACAAGCTTCAATCCGGATACGAGCAGTACTTC
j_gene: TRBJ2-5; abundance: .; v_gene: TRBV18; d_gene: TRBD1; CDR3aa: CASSPRQGEETQYF; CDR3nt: TGTGCCAGCTCACCGAGACAGGGAGAAGAGACCCAGTACTTC
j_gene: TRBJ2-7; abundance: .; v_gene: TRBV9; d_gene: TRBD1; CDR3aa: CASSSGAGGYEQYF; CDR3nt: TGTGCCAGCAGCTCCGGGGCAGGGGGCTACGAGCAGTACTTC
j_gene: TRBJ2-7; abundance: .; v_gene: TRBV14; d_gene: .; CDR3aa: CASSQLGNGIGEQYF; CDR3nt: TGTGCCAGCAGCCAACTCGGGAACGGGATTGGCGAGCAGTACTTC
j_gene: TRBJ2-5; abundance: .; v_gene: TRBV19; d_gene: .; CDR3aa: CASSISNGVQTQYF; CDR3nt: TGTGCCAGTAGTATTTCCAATGGGGTTCAGACCCAGTACTTC
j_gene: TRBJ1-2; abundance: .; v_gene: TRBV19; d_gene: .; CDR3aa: CASSGGAQGHYGYTF; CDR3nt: TGTGCCAGTAGTGGTGGGGCTCAGGGTCACTATGGCTACACCTTC
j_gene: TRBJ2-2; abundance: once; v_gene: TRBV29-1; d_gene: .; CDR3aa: CSVVKTLTTGELFF; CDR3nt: TGCAGCGTTGTTAAAACACTAACCACCGGGGAGCTGTTTTTT
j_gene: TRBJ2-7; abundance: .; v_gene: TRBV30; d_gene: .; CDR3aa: CAWSAIGAYEQYF; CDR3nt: TGTGCCTGGAGTGCCATCGGGGCCTACGAGCAGTACTTC
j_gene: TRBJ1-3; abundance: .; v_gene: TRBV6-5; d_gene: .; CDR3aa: CASNGGAGDTIYF; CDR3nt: TGTGCCAGCAACGGAGGGGCAGGAGACACCATATATTTT
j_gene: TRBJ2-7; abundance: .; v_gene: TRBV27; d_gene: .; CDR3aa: CASSLLRGPYEQYF; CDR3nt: TGTGCCAGCAGTTTATTGCGGGGGCCCTACGAGCAGTACTTC
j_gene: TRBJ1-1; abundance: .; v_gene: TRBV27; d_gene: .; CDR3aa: CASLSRTENTEAFF; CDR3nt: TGTGCCAGCCTAAGTCGGACAGAGAACACTGAAGCTTTCTTT
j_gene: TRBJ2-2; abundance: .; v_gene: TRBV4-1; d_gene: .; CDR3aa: CATRGTSNTGELFF; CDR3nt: TGCGCCACCAGAGGGACAAGTAACACCGGGGAGCTGTTTTTT
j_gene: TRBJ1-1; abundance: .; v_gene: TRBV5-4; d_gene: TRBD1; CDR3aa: CASSSGQGRTEAFF; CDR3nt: TGTGCCAGCAGCTCGGGACAGGGGCGCACTGAAGCTTTCTTT
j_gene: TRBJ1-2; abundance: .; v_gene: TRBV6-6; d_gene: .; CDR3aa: CASSYSISDNYGYTF; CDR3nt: TGTGCCAGCAGTTACTCGATTTCAGATAACTATGGCTACACCTTC
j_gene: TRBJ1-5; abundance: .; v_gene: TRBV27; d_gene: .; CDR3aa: CASSPGILAGNLHQPQHF; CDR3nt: TGTGCCAGCAGCCCCGGTATCCTGGCAGGGAACCTCCATCAGCCCCAGCATTTT
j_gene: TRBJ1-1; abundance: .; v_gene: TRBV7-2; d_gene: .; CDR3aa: CASSLALATEAFF; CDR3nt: TGTGCCAGCAGCTTAGCGCTGGCCACTGAAGCTTTCTTT
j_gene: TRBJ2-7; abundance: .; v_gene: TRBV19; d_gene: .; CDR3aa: CASSGNRASYEQYF; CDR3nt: TGTGCCAGTAGTGGAAACAGGGCCTCCTACGAGCAGTACTTC
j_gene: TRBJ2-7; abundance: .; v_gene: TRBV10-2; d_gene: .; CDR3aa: CASSVNRAEQYF; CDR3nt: TGCGCCAGCAGTGTCAACAGGGCGGAGCAGTACTTC
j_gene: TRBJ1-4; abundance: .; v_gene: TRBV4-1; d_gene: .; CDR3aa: CASSQEFGGASDSNEKLFF; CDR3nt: TGCGCCAGCAGCCAAGAATTCGGGGGGGCCAGTGATTCTAATGAAAAACTGTTTTTT